These 15 T cell receptor beta chains share one sample of origin, sequenced in a study of blood T cells in healthy people across ages. For the second PCR, which ran for about 7 to 11 cycles, a sample-barcoded 5' primer and a J-beta primer mix were used. TCRdb independently ran MiXCR on the 5' RACE reads; one entry per CDR3 protein. The profile shows about 1.1 million distinct CDR3 sequences, around two fifths of them singletons. Sequencing used blood. The receptors here all came from a man aged 18 to 29 in good health.

The chain combines TRBV29-1 with TRBJ2-7; TRBD2 agrees at 8 bases. Trimming at V came to 1 base and at J to 7 bases, leaving 12 bases not matched to a gene. CDR3 length equals 15 residues. Germline CDR1 is SQVTM and CDR2 is ANQGSEA. In nucleotides, the CDR3 is TGCAGCGTTGAAGGGACTAGCACCCCAGCCGATGAGCAGTACTTC. Encoded protein: CSVEGTSTPADEQYF.

This chain joins TRBV2 and TRBJ2-7, with D hard to call. The V gene's germline CDR1 is SNHLY and CDR2 FYNNEI. The CDR3 is 14 amino acids. V was shortened by 1 base and J by 5 bases, with 12 bases between the two germline ends. The DNA for the CDR3 is TGTGCCAGCAGTGAAGGGTCGGTTGCCAACGAGCAGTACTTC. It is translated as CASSEGSVANEQYF.

The genes are TRBV6-5 and TRBJ2-1, with D unresolved. The CDR3 spans 13 residues. V lost 6 bases to trimming and J lost 6 bases, with 12 bases between them. The germline gives CDR1 MNHEY, CDR2 SVGAGI. CDR3 in DNA: TGTGCCAGCAGACCCGCCTTGGGCAATGAGCAGTTCTTC. Its translation: CASRPALGNEQFF.

Note on this clonotype: A much larger clone is a single base away; this may be a read error. The chain couples TRBV12-3 or TRBV12-4 to TRBJ2-1; D is ambiguous. The closer fit of TRBJ2-7 to the DNA end suggests the J call may be wrong. The CDR3 length is 13 residues. The CDR3, as DNA: TGTGCCAGCAGCCCCGAGCCGAACAATGAGCAGTACTTC. Its translation: CASSPEPNNEQYF.

The gene calls are TRBV5-1 and TRBJ1-1; D is uncertain. The CDR3 loop spans 12 amino acids. The V gene's germline CDR1 is SGHRS and CDR2 YFSETQ. The V and J ends lost 6 bases and 5 bases respectively, with 11 bases between them. The CDR3 DNA reads as TGCGCCAGCACGGATACGATGACTGAAGCTTTCTTT. Translation gives CASTDTMTEAFF.

This chain links TRBV6-5 with TRBJ2-1; D is unclear. Trimming took 0 bases from V and 5 from J, leaving 11 bases between them. This CDR3 has 15 residues. Per the germline V gene, CDR1 is MNHEY and CDR2 is SVGAGI. CDR3 bases: TGTGCCAGCAGTTACTCGAATCTAGGGAACAATGAGCAGTTCTTC. This encodes CASSYSNLGNNEQFF.

This clonotype occurred many times. This chain joins TRBV7-2 and TRBJ2-3; 7 nucleotides line up with TRBD2. CDR3 length: 15 residues. Germline V gene lookup returns CDR1 SGHTA and CDR2 FQGNSA. V lost 5 bases to trimming and J lost 8 bases; unmatched junction nucleotides: 13. DNA for the CDR3: TGTGCCAGCAGCGCGGGACTACATCTATCTGGTACGCAGTATTTT. Encoded protein: CASSAGLHLSGTQYF.

This clonotype was observed many times. The chain carries TRBV12-3 or TRBV12-4 and TRBJ1-1; the D gene is possibly TRBD1 (5 bases). The CDR3 is 14 residues long. The ends were cut back, 6 bases at V and 0 bases at J, with 11 bases in the middle. CDR3 nucleotide sequence: TGTGCCAGCAGCTCCGGGACGGTGAACACTGAAGCTTTCTTT. Translating gives CASSSGTVNTEAFF.

This clonotype was seen only a few times. The chain links TRBV18 to TRBJ2-7; perhaps TRBD2 as D (5 bases). Germline-derived CDR1 and CDR2 are KGHSH and LQKENI. V dropped 0 bases and J dropped 2 bases, with 14 bases sitting between them. The CDR3 totals 16 residues. The CDR3 spells CASSPPGSFSPYEQYF. CDR3 coding DNA: TGTGCCAGCTCACCACCGGGGAGTTTTTCCCCCTACGAGCAGTACTTC.

The chain is built from TRBV20-1 and TRBJ1-1; D unresolved. The germline V gene has CDR1 DFQATT and CDR2 SNEGSKA (reference sequence). The length of the CDR3 is 15 residues. Trimming removed 6 bases from V and 4 bases from J, with 21 bases in between. CDR3 amino acids: CSASLASSLGTEAFF. CDR3 nucleotide sequence: TGCAGTGCCTCACTGGCATCCAGCCTTGGCACTGAAGCTTTCTTT.

This sequence joins TRBV6-2 or TRBV6-3 and TRBJ1-2, with D possibly TRBD1 on 5 matching bases. The CDR3 has 13 amino acids. CDR1 is MNHEY and CDR2 is SVGEGT in the germline V gene. Between the trimmed V and J ends, which lost 5 bases and 5 bases, there was a span of 12 bases. The CDR3 reads CASSRDLGYGYTF. CDR3 sequence (DNA): TGTGCCAGCAGTCGGGACCTAGGATATGGCTACACCTTC.

The chain links TRBV3-1 to TRBJ2-1; tentative D call: TRBD1 (6 bases). CDR3 length equals 16 residues. The germline V gene encodes CDR1 LGHDT and CDR2 YNNKEL (reference sequence). Trimming removed 3 bases at V and 9 bases at J, with 21 bases between. CDR3: CASSHGSAQGLGEQFF. DNA for the CDR3: TGTGCCAGCAGCCATGGTAGTGCGCAGGGGCTAGGTGAGCAGTTCTTC.

The chain recombines TRBV2 with TRBJ1-2; D may be TRBD1 (5 bases). Trimming removed 8 bases from V and 5 bases from J, with 15 bases in between. The CDR3 covers 13 residues. Germline CDR1 SNHLY, CDR2 FYNNEI. CDR3 sequence: CASLLAGMYGYTF. The CDR3 DNA follows: TGTGCCAGCTTACTCGCAGGGATGTATGGCTACACCTTC.

This clonotype has only one observation. The CDR3 DNA is TGTGCCAGCAGCTTAGGTGACTCAGGAAACATTCAGTACTTC. It specifies CASSLGDSGNIQYF. V usage is TRBV13 and J usage is TRBJ2-4, with D unclear. The V gene's germline CDR1 is PRHDT and CDR2 FYEKMQ (reference sequence). V lost 0 bases and J lost 6, with 9 bases in between. CDR3 length: 14 residues.

The chain links TRBV20-1 to TRBJ2-3; D not certain. From germline, CDR1 is DFQATT and CDR2 SNEGSKA (reference sequence). The CDR3 loop spans 13 amino acids. For the CDR3, the DNA is TGCAGGGCACGGGCACGAAACACAGATACGCAGTATTTT. Its translation: CRARARNTDTQYF.